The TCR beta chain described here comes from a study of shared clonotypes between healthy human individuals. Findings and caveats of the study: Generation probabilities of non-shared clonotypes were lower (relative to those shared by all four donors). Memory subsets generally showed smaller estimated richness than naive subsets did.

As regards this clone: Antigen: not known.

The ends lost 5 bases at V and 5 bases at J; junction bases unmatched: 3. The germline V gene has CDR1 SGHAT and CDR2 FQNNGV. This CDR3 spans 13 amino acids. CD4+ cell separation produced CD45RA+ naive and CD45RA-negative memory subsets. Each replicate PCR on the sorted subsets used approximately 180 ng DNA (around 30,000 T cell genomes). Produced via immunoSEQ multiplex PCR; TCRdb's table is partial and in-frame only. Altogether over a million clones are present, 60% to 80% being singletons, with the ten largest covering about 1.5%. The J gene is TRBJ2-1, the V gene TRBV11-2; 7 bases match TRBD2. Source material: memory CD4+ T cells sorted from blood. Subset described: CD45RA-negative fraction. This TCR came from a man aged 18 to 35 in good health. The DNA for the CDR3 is TGTGCCAGCAGCGCGGGGACTAACAATGAGCAGTTCTTC. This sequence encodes CASSAGTNNEQFF.